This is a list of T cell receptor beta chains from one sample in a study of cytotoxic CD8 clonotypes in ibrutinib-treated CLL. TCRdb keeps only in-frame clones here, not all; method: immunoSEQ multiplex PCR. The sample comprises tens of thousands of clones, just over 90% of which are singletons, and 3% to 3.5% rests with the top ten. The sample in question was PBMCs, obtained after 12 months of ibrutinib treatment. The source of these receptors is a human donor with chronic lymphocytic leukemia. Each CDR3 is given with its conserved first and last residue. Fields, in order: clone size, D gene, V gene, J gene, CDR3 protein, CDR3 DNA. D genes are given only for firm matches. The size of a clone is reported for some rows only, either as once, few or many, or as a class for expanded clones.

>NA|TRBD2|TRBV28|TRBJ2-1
CASSSPGASGPNEQFF
TGTGCCAGCAGCTCTCCCGGGGCTAGCGGGCCCAATGAGCAGTTCTTC
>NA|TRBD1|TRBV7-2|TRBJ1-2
CASSQEEGAPGYTF
TGTGCCAGCAGCCAAGAGGAGGGGGCACCCGGCTACACCTTC
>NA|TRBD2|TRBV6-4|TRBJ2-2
CAGVPGGPFSGELFF
TGTGCTGGGGTTCCGGGAGGGCCTTTTTCCGGGGAGCTGTTTTTT
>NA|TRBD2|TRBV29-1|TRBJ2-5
CSVLAGAGEETQYF
TGCAGCGTTTTAGCGGGAGCGGGGGAAGAGACCCAGTACTTC
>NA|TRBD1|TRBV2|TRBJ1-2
CASSERGTVGYGYTF
TGTGCCAGCAGTGAACGTGGGACAGTAGGCTATGGCTACACCTTC
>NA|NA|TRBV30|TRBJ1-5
CAWSVKGYQPQHF
TGTGCCTGGAGTGTAAAGGGTTATCAGCCCCAGCATTTT
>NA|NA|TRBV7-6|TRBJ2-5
CASSTRLVETQYF
TGTGCCAGCAGCACACGACTAGTGGAGACCCAGTACTTC
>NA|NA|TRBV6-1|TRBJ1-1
CASIRNTEAFF
TGTGCCAGCATCAGAAACACTGAAGCTTTCTTT
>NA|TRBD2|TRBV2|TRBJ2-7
CASTGLVGYEQYF
TGTGCCAGCACCGGACTAGTAGGCTACGAGCAGTACTTC
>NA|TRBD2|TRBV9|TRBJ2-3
CASSVAGLAGSTDTQYF
TGTGCCAGCAGCGTAGCAGGACTAGCGGGAAGCACAGATACGCAGTATTTT
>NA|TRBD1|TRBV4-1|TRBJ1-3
CASSQTRSTGHPGNTIYF
TGCGCCAGCAGCCAAACCCGCTCGACAGGGCACCCTGGAAACACCATATATTTT
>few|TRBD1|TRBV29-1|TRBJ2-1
CSVALQGNNEQFF
TGCAGCGTTGCATTACAGGGGAATAATGAGCAGTTCTTC
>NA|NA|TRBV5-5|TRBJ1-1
CASSTSPRGWNTEAFF
TGTGCCAGCAGCACCTCCCCCCGGGGGTGGAACACTGAAGCTTTCTTT
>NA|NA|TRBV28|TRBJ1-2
CASSGDYGYTF
TGTGCCAGCTCAGGAGATTATGGCTACACCTTC
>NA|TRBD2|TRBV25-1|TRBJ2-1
CASSPPGLAGVNEQFF
TGTGCCAGCAGTCCCCCGGGACTAGCGGGAGTCAATGAGCAGTTCTTC
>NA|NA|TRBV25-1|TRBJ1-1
CASSEVGPGTEAFF
TGTGCCAGCAGTGAGGTGGGACCAGGAACTGAAGCTTTCTTT
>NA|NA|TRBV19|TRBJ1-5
CASRGQAQINQPQHF
TGTGCCAGTAGAGGGCAAGCGCAGATCAATCAGCCCCAGCATTTT
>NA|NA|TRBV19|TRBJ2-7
CASSLRMAYEQYF
TGTGCCAGTAGCCTCCGGATGGCCTACGAGCAGTACTTC
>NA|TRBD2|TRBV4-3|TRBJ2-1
CASSQDLGIAGSSYNEQFF
TGCGCCAGCAGCCAAGACCTGGGAATAGCGGGTAGCTCCTACAATGAGCAGTTCTTC
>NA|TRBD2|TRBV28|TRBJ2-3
CASSPPRLSGRGGDTQYF
TGTGCCAGCAGTCCCCCCCGTTTGTCAGGGAGGGGTGGAGATACGCAGTATTTT
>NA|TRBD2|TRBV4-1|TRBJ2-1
CASSQARAASGYNEQFF
TGCGCCAGCAGCCAGGCCAGGGCGGCTAGCGGATACAATGAGCAGTTCTTC
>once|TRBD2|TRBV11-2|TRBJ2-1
CASSLVPSGRYLGHEQFF
TGTGCCAGCAGCTTAGTCCCTAGCGGGAGGTACCTGGGCCATGAGCAGTTCTTC
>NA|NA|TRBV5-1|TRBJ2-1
CASSLEGAQYNEQFF
TGCGCCAGCAGCTTGGAAGGGGCCCAGTACAATGAGCAGTTCTTC
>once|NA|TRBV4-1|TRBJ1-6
CASSRLERASNSPLHF
TGCGCCAGCAGCCGACTGGAGCGGGCCTCCAATTCACCCCTCCACTTT
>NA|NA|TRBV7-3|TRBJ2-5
CASSSEARETQYF
TGTGCCAGCAGCTCCGAAGCCCGGGAGACCCAGTACTTC
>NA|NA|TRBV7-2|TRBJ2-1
CASSLGFGSGSYNEQFF
TGTGCCAGCAGCTTAGGGTTTGGCAGCGGCAGCTACAATGAGCAGTTCTTC
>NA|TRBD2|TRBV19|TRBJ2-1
CASSMGLAGLNEQFF
TGTGCCAGTAGTATGGGCCTAGCGGGCCTCAATGAGCAGTTCTTC
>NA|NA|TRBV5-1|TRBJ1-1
CASSSGTEGAWTEAFF
TGCGCCAGCAGCTCGGGTACAGAAGGGGCTTGGACTGAAGCTTTCTTT